One sample yielded the 7 T cell receptor beta chains listed below, sequenced in a study of metastatic and nonmetastatic thyroid tumors. No treatment had been given to any patient before thyroid surgery. TCRdb reanalyzed the PCR reads via MiXCR. The sample includes over 30,000 clones, approximately 31% seen only once; the top ten take 16%. Sequenced sample: tumor tissue. The receptors originated from a female donor with papillary thyroid cancer or a benign thyroid nodule (not recorded which). Some clones in this sample may be carry-over from other donors' samples.

V usage is TRBV28 and J usage is TRBJ1-4, with TRBD1 identical over 7 bases. The CDR3 loop spans 13 amino acids. The V and J ends lost 7 bases and 7 bases, in that order; junction bases with no gene match: 6. Germline V gives CDR1 MDHEN, CDR2 SYDVKM. CDR3 sequence: CASTPGQTEKLFF. The CDR3 DNA follows: TGTGCCAGCACCCCGGGACAGACTGAAAAACTGTTTTTT.

The chain carries TRBV6-1 and TRBJ1-3; D uncertain. Germline CDR1 and CDR2: MNHNS and SASEGT. CDR3 length equals 14 residues. The V gene lost 4 bases and the J gene lost 4 bases, with 11 bases spanning the gap. For the CDR3, the DNA is TGTGCCAGCAGTGCTGTAGGCGAGGGAAACACCATATATTTT. Encoded protein: CASSAVGEGNTIYF.

The rearrangement uses TRBV6-1 and TRBJ1-1, with 7 bases identical to TRBD1. The V and J ends lost 5 bases and 3 bases, in that order; junction bases with no gene match: 9. Germline V lookup: CDR1 MNHNS, CDR2 SASEGT. This CDR3 has 15 residues. The CDR3 DNA follows: TGTGCCAGCAGTCGGGGGACAGTGGCACACACTGAAGCTTTCTTT. This sequence encodes CASSRGTVAHTEAFF.

This clone has a handful of counts. The sample carries other DNA sequences with the same CDR3. The chain recombines TRBV20-1 with TRBJ1-1; D call uncertain. CDR1 DFQATT and CDR2 SNEGSKA come from the germline V gene (reference sequence). Trimming stripped 6 bases from V and 3 bases from J, with 14 bases between. The CDR3 totals 13 residues. The CDR3 spells CSARRGFDTEAFF. For the CDR3, the DNA is TGCAGTGCCCGGCGGGGTTTTGACACTGAAGCTTTCTTT.

This clone appeared a few times. The chain links TRBV6-2 or TRBV6-3 to TRBJ1-2; no reliable D call. This CDR3 contains 13 residues. Trimming left V 6 bases short and J 9 bases short, with 17 bases between. CDR1 is MNHEY and CDR2 is SVGEGT in the germline V gene. The CDR3 reads CASSIGLLSSYTF. CDR3 DNA: TGTGCCAGCAGCATAGGACTGCTAAGTAGCTACACCTTC.

In this sample, this clone turned up a few times. V is TRBV6-2 or TRBV6-3 and J is TRBJ2-5; D not certain. Deletions cut 7 bases from V and 3 bases from J, with 12 bases between. The CDR3 totals 13 residues. The germline gives CDR1 MNHEY, CDR2 SVGEGT. The CDR3, as DNA: TGTGCCAGCACACCTCTCGGTGAAGAGACCCAGTACTTC. Protein: CASTPLGEETQYF.

The chain employs TRBV4-2 and TRBJ2-2; D call uncertain. The germline V gene has CDR1 LGHNA and CDR2 YNFKEQ. V lost 4 bases to trimming and J lost 4 bases, with 7 bases between them. The CDR3 is 13 residues long. The CDR3 DNA is TGTGCCAGCAGCCTTACCTCCACCGGGGAGCTGTTTTTT. It encodes CASSLTSTGELFF.